A selection of T cell receptor beta chains follows, all from one sample in a study of blood T cell repertoires in COVID-19. The data were produced by immunoSEQ multiplex PCR, yet TCRdb's version contains in-frame clones alone and is incomplete. The data contain 200,000 or so clones, approximately 88% of them singletons. The specimen was PBMCs or T cells enriched from blood (not recorded which). The receptors originated from a woman aged 25-40 years who had been exposed to COVID-19. Each CDR3 is given with its conserved first and last residue. Fields, in order: J gene, V gene, CDR3 protein.

TRBJ1-3	TRBV6-5	CASSRQGSGNTIYF
TRBJ1-4	TRBV25-1	CASSGAGGSEKLFF
TRBJ2-7	TRBV6-5	CASGLAGGPNEQYF
TRBJ2-3	TRBV19	CASSWTSGRETQYF
TRBJ2-5	TRBV7-2	CASRGGAGETQYF
TRBJ2-7	TRBV28	CASSLAQGPHEQYF
TRBJ2-7	TRBV6-5	CASSYVGQNYEQYF
TRBJ2-3	TRBV5-1	CASSLAAGWTRSPMITSTDTQYF
TRBJ1-3	TRBV28	CASIDSASGNTIYF
TRBJ2-1	TRBV3-1/TRBV3-2	CASSQILGAARGDEQFF
TRBJ2-4	TRBV6-1	CASSETLGGTKNIQYF
TRBJ2-2	TRBV11-2	CASSLGDTNTGELFF
TRBJ1-4	TRBV27	CASLGQDEKLFF
TRBJ1-1	TRBV27	CASSLSEPWTGRATEAFF
TRBJ1-1	TRBV27	CASSQEQGARDTEAFF